These T cell receptor beta chains were read from a single sample in a study of cytomegalovirus exposure and HLA in healthy donors. Libraries were prepared by immunoSEQ multiplex PCR; TCRdb keeps only in-frame clonotypes and omits some of them. The sample holds some 110,000 clones. Sequencing used PBMCs. All receptors derive from a man aged 40-49 years in good health and CMV-seronegative. CDR3s include the opening cysteine and the closing phenylalanine or tryptophan. The order of the fields is J gene, V gene, D gene, CDR3 DNA, CDR3 protein. D genes are given only for firm matches.

>TRBJ2-1|TRBV6-5|.
TGTGCCAGCAGTTACTCGGGGAGCAATGAGCAGTTCTTC
CASSYSGSNEQFF
>TRBJ1-2|TRBV5-6|TRBD1
TGTGCCAGCAGCTCCATCAGGGGGTCGCGCGGCTACACCTTC
CASSSIRGSRGYTF
>TRBJ2-7|TRBV7-8|.
TGTGCCAGCAGCTCCTATCAGGGGCCCTCTTCCTACGAGCAGTACTTC
CASSSYQGPSSYEQYF
>TRBJ2-7|TRBV29-1|TRBD1
TGCAGCGTCACAGGGGATTTCTCCTACGAGCAGTACTTC
CSVTGDFSYEQYF
>TRBJ2-4|TRBV7-2|.
TGTGCCAGCAGTCTCAGTTTATCCATTCAGTACTTC
CASSLSLSIQYF
>TRBJ1-1|TRBV10-3|.
TGTGCCATCAGTGAAGACCCATCGCCAGGGCTCAACACTGAAGCTTTCTTT
CAISEDPSPGLNTEAFF
>TRBJ2-1|TRBV28|TRBD2
TGTGCCAGCAGTATCGAGACTAGCGGGGATTACAATGAGCAGTTCTTC
CASSIETSGDYNEQFF
>TRBJ2-7|TRBV11-3|.
TGTGCCAGCAGCGCAGGGACGGGAGCTCGAGTGTACATCGAGCAGTACTTC
CASSAGTGARVYIEQYF
>TRBJ2-2|TRBV6-1|TRBD2
TGTGCCAGCAGTGAAGCGCGAAGGACTAGCGCACCCACCGGGGAGCTGTTTTTT
CASSEARRTSAPTGELFF
>TRBJ1-1|TRBV6-5|.
TGTGCCAGCAGTTACTCGGCCAGGAACACTGAAGCTTTCTTT
CASSYSARNTEAFF
>TRBJ2-7|TRBV5-6|.
TGTGCCAGCAGCTTGTCGCCAGGCTACTCCTACGAGCAGTACTTC
CASSLSPGYSYEQYF
>TRBJ1-6|TRBV19|.
TGTGCCAGTAGTCAGAGCGTAAATTCACCCCTCCACTTT
CASSQSVNSPLHF
>TRBJ1-1|TRBV11-3|.
TGTGCCAGCAGCCCCCGGACAGCAGGTGGTGAAGCTTTCTTT
CASSPRTAGGEAFF
>TRBJ2-6|TRBV7-2|TRBD2
TGTGCCAACCCAGCGGGAATTGCCCTCTCTGGGGCCAACGTCCTGACTTTC
CANPAGIALSGANVLTF
>TRBJ2-7|TRBV5-5|TRBD2
TGTGCCAGCAGCTTCGATCACCGGGAGCTAGCGGGACTGTACGAGCAGTACTTC
CASSFDHRELAGLYEQYF
>TRBJ1-1|TRBV2|.
TGTGCCAGCAGTGTCTTAGAGACATATGAAGCTTTCTTT
CASSVLETYEAFF
>TRBJ1-1|TRBV19|.
TGTGCCAGTAGTGCGAAACAGGGAGTCCTCCTGGGATGGACTGAAGCTTTCTTT
CASSAKQGVLLGWTEAFF
>TRBJ2-7|TRBV7-2|TRBD1
TGTGCCAGCAGCTTAGGTCCGCCGGGACAGGATTACGAGCAGTACTTC
CASSLGPPGQDYEQYF
>TRBJ2-3|TRBV14|.
TGTGCCAGCAGCCAGGTAGATGGAGATACGCAGTATTTT
CASSQVDGDTQYF
>TRBJ2-7|TRBV7-6|TRBD2
TGTGCCAGCAGCACGGGACTAGCTGTAGGCTACGAGCAGTACTTC
CASSTGLAVGYEQYF
>TRBJ2-1|TRBV29-1|TRBD1
TGCAGTGGTAAGACAGGGGCTGATGAGCAGTTCTTC
CSGKTGADEQFF
>TRBJ2-7|TRBV27|.
TGTGCCAGCCGTATCTCGGGGGAGGTGTTGTACGAGCAGTACTTC
CASRISGEVLYEQYF
>TRBJ2-5|TRBV11-1|TRBD1
TGTGCCAGCAGCGTCCTGACAGGGGGAGAGACCCAGTACTTC
CASSVLTGGETQYF
>TRBJ2-7|TRBV6-5|TRBD2
TGTGCCAGTGGTAGCGGGAGTTTATCCTACGAGCAGTACTTC
CASGSGSLSYEQYF
>TRBJ2-5|TRBV9|.
TGTGCCAGCAGCGTTGGAGGGAGGGGGGAGACCCAGTACTTC
CASSVGGRGETQYF
>TRBJ2-7|TRBV27|.
TGTGCCAGCAGTTTTTGGGACAAGACATACGAGCAGTACTTC
CASSFWDKTYEQYF
>TRBJ1-1|TRBV5-4|.
TGTGCCAGCAGCTTGGATTTGTTTTCGGCTGAAGCTTTCTTT
CASSLDLFSAEAFF
>TRBJ2-7|TRBV11-3|TRBD2
TGTGCCAGCAGCCCTAGCGGGATTGAGTACGAGCAGTACTTC
CASSPSGIEYEQYF
>TRBJ2-1|TRBV7-2|TRBD2
TGTGCCAGCAGCCGGGGGGGGACTAGCGGCGTTAGGGATGAGCAGTTCTTC
CASSRGGTSGVRDEQFF
>TRBJ2-5|TRBV4-1|TRBD2
TGCGCCAGCAGCCAAGCAGGACTAGCGGGGCAAGAGACCCAGTACTTC
CASSQAGLAGQETQYF
>TRBJ2-7|TRBV5-4|TRBD1
TGTGCCAGCAGCCCCCGGACAGGGGGAGGCGAGCAGTACTTC
CASSPRTGGGEQYF
>TRBJ2-1|TRBV2|TRBD2
TGTGCCAGCTCGGCTAGCGGGAGGGGTGAGCAGTTCTTC
CASSASGRGEQFF
>TRBJ1-1|TRBV7-9|.
TGTGCCAGCAGCTTTTCGGGGAACACTGAAGCTTTCTTT
CASSFSGNTEAFF
>TRBJ2-1|TRBV6-5|TRBD2
TGTGCCAGCAGTTATGGGCGGGAGCATGGGTACAATGAGCAGTTCTTC
CASSYGREHGYNEQFF
>TRBJ2-7|TRBV7-3|TRBD2
TGTGCCAGCAGCTTATATCCGGCGGGAGGGCCCTACGAGCAGTACTTC
CASSLYPAGGPYEQYF
>TRBJ2-1|TRBV2|TRBD1
TGTGCCACCCGACAGGGAACCTACAATGAGCAGTTCTTC
CATRQGTYNEQFF
>TRBJ2-7|TRBV5-4|TRBD2
TGTGCCAGCAGCTCGCCCGGGACTAGCGGGACATTCACCTACGAGCAGTACTTC
CASSSPGTSGTFTYEQYF
>TRBJ2-7|TRBV7-2|TRBD2
TGTGCCAGCAGCTTTTGGGCTAGCGGGAGGGGTACGAACGAGCAGTACTTC
CASSFWASGRGTNEQYF
>TRBJ1-5|TRBV10-3|.
TGTGCCATCAGTGAGTCCAGGGGTGGCAATCAGCCCCAGCATTTT
CAISESRGGNQPQHF
>TRBJ1-2|TRBV7-9|.
TGTGCCAGCAGTCAATCAGGGGCCGGATTCGCTCACTATGGCTACACCTTC
CASSQSGAGFAHYGYTF
>TRBJ2-7|TRBV7-8|TRBD1
TGTGCCAGCAGCCCCCAGGAACAGACAGGGGATTACTACGAGCAGTACTTC
CASSPQEQTGDYYEQYF
>TRBJ2-2|TRBV5-6|TRBD1
TGTGCCAGCAGTTTGGACAGGGCGGACACCGGGGAGCTGTTTTTT
CASSLDRADTGELFF
>TRBJ2-7|TRBV2|TRBD2
TGTGCCAGCACTGGCGCGGGAGGGCCATACGAGCAGTACTTC
CASTGAGGPYEQYF
>TRBJ2-7|TRBV5-5|.
TGTGCCAGCAGCTTGGAGGCGGCTCTATCCTACGAGCAGTACTTC
CASSLEAALSYEQYF
>TRBJ2-1|TRBV5-4|.
TGTGCCAGCAGCGGCCGGGACAACAATGAGCAGTTCTTC
CASSGRDNNEQFF
>TRBJ2-2|TRBV11-3|TRBD2
TGTGCCAGCAGCTTATCACTAGCGGGAGAGACCGGGGAGCTGTTTTTT
CASSLSLAGETGELFF
>TRBJ1-2|TRBV7-2|TRBD1
TGTGCCAGCAGCGCCGGACAGGGAGGGAGCTATGGCTACACCTTC
CASSAGQGGSYGYTF
>TRBJ2-1|TRBV6-6|.
TGTGCCAGCACCCGCGGACTAATCTTCGATGAGCAGTTCTTC
CASTRGLIFDEQFF
>TRBJ2-1|TRBV10-3|TRBD2
TGTGCCATCAGTGAAGTGGCGGGAGAGGGTAATGAGCAGTTCTTC
CAISEVAGEGNEQFF
>TRBJ2-3|TRBV11-3|TRBD1
TGTGCCAGCAGCCCTCGGACAGGTAGCTTCACAGATACGCAGTATTTT
CASSPRTGSFTDTQYF
>TRBJ1-4|TRBV28|.
TGTGCCAGCAGCTCTACAGGGAGAACTAATGAAAAACTGTTTTTT
CASSSTGRTNEKLFF
>TRBJ1-3|TRBV18|TRBD1
TGTGCCAGCTCACCATTCTCAGGACAGGGGGTCAACACCATATATTTT
CASSPFSGQGVNTIYF